Listed here is a single T cell receptor beta chain. Its target is unknown. These data belong to a study of cytomegalovirus exposure and HLA in healthy donors. Points from the study as a whole: CMV serostatus was the sole immune exposure data available. TCR beta chains numbering more than 150 were designated cytomegalovirus-associated. The likely origin of a cluster of highly shared sequence variants was a sequencing artifact. A later analysis associated 16,000 or so TCR beta sequences with HLA alleles at a 0.05 false discovery rate.

Use of 60 Vbeta and 13 Jbeta primers characterized the PCR. The method was immunoSEQ multiplex PCR; TCRdb's version includes in-frame clones alone and lacks a portion of them. The sample's table shows 35,000 or so clones. V shed 4 bases, J shed 5 bases, and the junction held 8 bases outside the gene matches. From germline, CDR1 is MNHEY and CDR2 SMNVEV (reference sequence). The length of the CDR3 is 15 residues. The sequence derives from a man aged 35 to 55 in good health and CMV-seropositive. The V gene is TRBV27, the J gene TRBJ1-5; 7 nucleotides align to TRBD1. The material sequenced was PBMCs. Written as DNA, the CDR3 is TGTGCCAGCAGTTGGACACAGGGGACCCATCAGCCCCAGCATTTT. It is translated as CASSWTQGTHQPQHF.